This T cell receptor (beta chain) was found in a study of human T cells and chemical hapten exposure. The overall study: The study traced per-sample TCR yield variation mainly to small differences in pooled library volumes.

For the library, individual cDNA molecules each received unique molecular identifiers. Original processing methods: TCR counts had a median of around 94,000 per sample and spanned about 20,000 to 700,000. TCRdb reprocessed the reads via MiXCR and lists one record per CDR3 protein. Clone size and V and J calls follow TCRdb, not the original study. The sample lists about 120,000 distinct CDR3 sequences; over 7% were seen once. Germline assignment: CDR1 MNHEY and CDR2 SMNVEV (reference sequence). The CDR3 is 16 residues long. This clonotype was seen at least ten times. The starting material, unfractionated whole blood, was used for total RNA extraction.

The source is a human donor in good health. Some clones in this sample may be carry-over from other donors' samples. The chain employs TRBV27 and TRBJ2-7; 12 bases align to TRBD2. Sequencing was carried out using whole blood. The CDR3 DNA sequence: TGTGGAAGTCAAAAGCGGTGGACTAGCGGGAACTACGAGCAGTACTTC. Residues: CGSQKRWTSGNYEQYF.